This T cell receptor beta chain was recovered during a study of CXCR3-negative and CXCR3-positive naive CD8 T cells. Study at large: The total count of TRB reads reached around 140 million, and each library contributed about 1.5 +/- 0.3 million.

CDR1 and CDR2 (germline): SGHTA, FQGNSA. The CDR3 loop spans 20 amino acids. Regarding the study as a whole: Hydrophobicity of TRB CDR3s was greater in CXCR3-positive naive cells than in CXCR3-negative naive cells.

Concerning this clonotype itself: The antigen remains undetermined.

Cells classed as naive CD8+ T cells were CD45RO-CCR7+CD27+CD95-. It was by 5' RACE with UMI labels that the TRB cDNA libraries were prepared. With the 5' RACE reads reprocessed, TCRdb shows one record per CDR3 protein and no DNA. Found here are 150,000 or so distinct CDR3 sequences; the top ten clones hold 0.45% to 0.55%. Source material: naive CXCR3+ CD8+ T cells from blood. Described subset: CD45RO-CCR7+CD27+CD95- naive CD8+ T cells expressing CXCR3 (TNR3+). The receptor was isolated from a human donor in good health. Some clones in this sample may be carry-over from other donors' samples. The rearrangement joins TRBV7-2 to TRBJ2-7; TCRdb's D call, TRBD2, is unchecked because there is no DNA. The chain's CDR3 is CASSYPEVPSGGASSYEQYF.